Listed below are T cell receptor beta chains from one sample, sequenced in a study of cytotoxic CD8 clonotypes in ibrutinib-treated CLL. Profiled with immunoSEQ multiplex PCR; TCRdb holds only in-frame clones, not every one. The sample has about 160,000 clones, more than 80% seen once. This specimen was PBMCs, taken after 24 months of ibrutinib treatment. The source of these receptors is a human donor with chronic lymphocytic leukemia. Each CDR3 is given with its conserved first and last residue. Each record gives: CDR3 length, D gene, clone size, J gene, V gene, CDR3 DNA, CDR3 protein. D genes are given only for firm matches. Size is stated for part of the rows, as once, few or many counts, or as a class when the clone is expanded.

CDR3 length: 14
D gene: .
clone size: .
J gene: TRBJ2-1
V gene: TRBV21-1
CDR3 DNA: TGTGCCAGCAGCGGGCTAGCGGGAGTCAATGAGCAGTTCTTC
CDR3 protein: CASSGLAGVNEQFF

CDR3 length: 15
D gene: .
clone size: .
J gene: TRBJ2-2
V gene: TRBV2
CDR3 DNA: TGTGCCAGCAGTGAAAGGAGAGGGGGCACCGGGGAGCTGTTTTTT
CDR3 protein: CASSERRGGTGELFF

CDR3 length: 14
D gene: .
clone size: .
J gene: TRBJ2-3
V gene: TRBV6-4
CDR3 DNA: TGTGCCAGCAGTGACTCGAGAGAGAGGGATACGCAGTATTTT
CDR3 protein: CASSDSRERDTQYF

CDR3 length: 10
D gene: .
clone size: .
J gene: TRBJ1-2
V gene: TRBV28
CDR3 DNA: TGTGCCAGCAGTTCAAATCGCTACACCTTC
CDR3 protein: CASSSNRYTF

CDR3 length: 15
D gene: TRBD1
clone size: .
J gene: TRBJ1-2
V gene: TRBV7-9
CDR3 DNA: TGTGCCAGCAGCATCGCCGGGACAGGAGCTATGGGCTACACCTTC
CDR3 protein: CASSIAGTGAMGYTF

CDR3 length: 15
D gene: .
clone size: .
J gene: TRBJ1-1
V gene: TRBV19
CDR3 DNA: TGTGCCAGTAGTATCCAGGGGCCCTTGAACACTGAAGCTTTCTTT
CDR3 protein: CASSIQGPLNTEAFF

CDR3 length: 16
D gene: .
clone size: .
J gene: TRBJ1-5
V gene: TRBV27
CDR3 DNA: TGTGCCAGCAGTCCCCGGGCTCCCACCGGTAATCAGCCCCAGCATTTT
CDR3 protein: CASSPRAPTGNQPQHF

CDR3 length: 16
D gene: .
clone size: .
J gene: TRBJ2-7
V gene: TRBV10-1
CDR3 DNA: TGCGCCAGCAGTGAAGAAGGGGAATTGGTGGAGGACGAGCAGTACTTC
CDR3 protein: CASSEEGELVEDEQYF

CDR3 length: 15
D gene: .
clone size: .
J gene: TRBJ2-3
V gene: TRBV7-3
CDR3 DNA: TGTGCCAGCAGCTTATCTGGGACGAACACAGATACGCAGTATTTT
CDR3 protein: CASSLSGTNTDTQYF

CDR3 length: 17
D gene: .
clone size: few
J gene: TRBJ1-4
V gene: TRBV7-2
CDR3 DNA: TGTGCCAGCAGCTTAGCGCCGGGGACCTCCTCCTCCGAAAAACTGTTTTTT
CDR3 protein: CASSLAPGTSSSEKLFF

CDR3 length: 14
D gene: .
clone size: .
J gene: TRBJ1-3
V gene: TRBV12-5
CDR3 DNA: TGTGCTAGTGGTTTGGAGACAGTCGCCAACACCATATATTTT
CDR3 protein: CASGLETVANTIYF

CDR3 length: 16
D gene: .
clone size: once
J gene: TRBJ2-1
V gene: TRBV5-8
CDR3 DNA: TGTGCCAGCAGCCAAGTGGGGGGCTGGGCTTACAATGAGCAGTTCTTC
CDR3 protein: CASSQVGGWAYNEQFF

CDR3 length: 15
D gene: TRBD1
clone size: .
J gene: TRBJ1-3
V gene: TRBV5-1
CDR3 DNA: TGCGCCAGCAGCTGGACAGGGGACTCTGGAAACACCATATATTTT
CDR3 protein: CASSWTGDSGNTIYF

CDR3 length: 16
D gene: .
clone size: once
J gene: TRBJ2-2
V gene: TRBV7-9
CDR3 DNA: TGTGCCAGCAGCCTCCCTGGAAGCGGAGGCACCGGGGAGCTGTTTTTT
CDR3 protein: CASSLPGSGGTGELFF

CDR3 length: 14
D gene: .
clone size: .
J gene: TRBJ1-1
V gene: TRBV5-4
CDR3 DNA: TGTGCCAGCAGCTTGGGCTCCGGGCCCGGGGGAGCTTTCTTT
CDR3 protein: CASSLGSGPGGAFF

CDR3 length: 13
D gene: .
clone size: .
J gene: TRBJ2-7
V gene: TRBV6-1
CDR3 DNA: TGTGCCACAAAAGCCAGGGCTGGAAACGAGCAGTACTTC
CDR3 protein: CATKARAGNEQYF

CDR3 length: 16
D gene: .
clone size: few
J gene: TRBJ2-7
V gene: TRBV27
CDR3 DNA: TGTGCCAGCAGCCCAGTCGGGGCACAAAGCTCCTACGAGCAGTACTTC
CDR3 protein: CASSPVGAQSSYEQYF

CDR3 length: 12
D gene: .
clone size: .
J gene: TRBJ1-5
V gene: TRBV25-1
CDR3 DNA: TGTGCCAGCAGACAGGGCCGGCAGCCCCAGCATTTT
CDR3 protein: CASRQGRQPQHF

CDR3 length: 14
D gene: .
clone size: many
J gene: TRBJ2-4
V gene: TRBV29-1
CDR3 DNA: TGCAGCGCCGGAGAGGGGTCGGGCAAAAACATTCAGTACTTC
CDR3 protein: CSAGEGSGKNIQYF

CDR3 length: 16
D gene: .
clone size: .
J gene: TRBJ2-7
V gene: TRBV4-3
CDR3 DNA: TGCGCCAGCAGCCAGTTGAGGGGAGATGAGACCTACGAGCAGTACTTC
CDR3 protein: CASSQLRGDETYEQYF

CDR3 length: 15
D gene: TRBD2
clone size: .
J gene: TRBJ2-7
V gene: TRBV11-2
CDR3 DNA: TGTGCCAGCAGCTTAGGCCTAGCGGGAATCTACGAGCAGTACTTC
CDR3 protein: CASSLGLAGIYEQYF

CDR3 length: 14
D gene: .
clone size: .
J gene: TRBJ2-7
V gene: TRBV21-1
CDR3 DNA: TGTGCCAGCAGCAAATTTCGGGGGTGTTACGAGCAGTACTTC
CDR3 protein: CASSKFRGCYEQYF

CDR3 length: 14
D gene: .
clone size: .
J gene: TRBJ1-1
V gene: TRBV7-3
CDR3 DNA: TGTGCCAGCAGCTCCCCCGGCCCGGGGACTGAAGCTTTCTTT
CDR3 protein: CASSSPGPGTEAFF

CDR3 length: 14
D gene: .
clone size: .
J gene: TRBJ2-7
V gene: TRBV2
CDR3 DNA: TGTGCCAGCAGTGTACAGGGGGGGGGCTACGAGCAGTACTTC
CDR3 protein: CASSVQGGGYEQYF

CDR3 length: 15
D gene: .
clone size: .
J gene: TRBJ2-5
V gene: TRBV7-2
CDR3 DNA: TGTGCCAGCAGCTTAGGTGTCACAATACAAGAGACCCAGTACTTC
CDR3 protein: CASSLGVTIQETQYF

CDR3 length: 16
D gene: TRBD2
clone size: .
J gene: TRBJ2-7
V gene: TRBV5-4
CDR3 DNA: TGTGCCAGCAGCGCAATACTAGCGGGAGGATCGTACGAGCAGTACTTC
CDR3 protein: CASSAILAGGSYEQYF